This TCR beta chain is drawn from a study of cytomegalovirus exposure and HLA in healthy donors. About the research overall: The approximately 130 validation repertoires and the roughly 670 first-cohort repertoires shared a platform, a later analysis reported. Study outcomes and limitations: First-cohort TCR clusters tended to co-occur in the approximately 120 validation repertoires, a later analysis found. Using the classifier, cytomegalovirus status was reportedly diagnosed with high specificity and sensitivity. It was approximately 160 TCR beta chains that were listed as cytomegalovirus-associated.

On this clone: Its antigen is not identified.

Trimming took 2 bases from V and 7 from J, leaving 18 bases between them. Germline V gives CDR1 GTSNPN, CDR2 SVGIG (reference sequence). This CDR3 contains 15 residues. TCRdb's table, derived via immunoSEQ multiplex PCR, lists solely in-frame clones and lacks some. The data contain 150,000 to 200,000 clones, around 81% of them singletons. The receptor was derived from a man aged 25 to 45 in good health and CMV-seropositive. The specimen was PBMCs. The gene calls are TRBV30 and TRBJ1-3; a weak D match, TRBD1 (5 bases). The CDR3 loop is CAWSPGQGTFNTIYF. CDR3 DNA sequence: TGTGCCTGGAGTCCAGGGCAGGGAACGTTTAACACCATATATTTT.